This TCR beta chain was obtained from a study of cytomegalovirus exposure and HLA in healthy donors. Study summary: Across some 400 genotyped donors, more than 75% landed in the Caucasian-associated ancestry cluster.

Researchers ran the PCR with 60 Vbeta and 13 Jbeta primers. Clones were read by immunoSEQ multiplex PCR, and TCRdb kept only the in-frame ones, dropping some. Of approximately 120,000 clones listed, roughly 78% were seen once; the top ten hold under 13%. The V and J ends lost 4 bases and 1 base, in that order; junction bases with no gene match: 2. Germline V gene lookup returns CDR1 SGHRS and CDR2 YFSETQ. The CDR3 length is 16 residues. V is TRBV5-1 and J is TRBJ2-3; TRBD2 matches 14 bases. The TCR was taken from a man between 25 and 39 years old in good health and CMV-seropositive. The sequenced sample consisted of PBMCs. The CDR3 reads CASSPGLAGGTDTQYF. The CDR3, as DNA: TGCGCCAGCAGCCCGGGACTAGCGGGAGGCACAGATACGCAGTATTTT.